The 30 T cell receptor beta chains presented below share a single source sample, sequenced in a study of CD8+CD57+ T cells in acquired aplastic anemia. According to the study, genomic DNA was the template for TCR beta VDJ and CDR3 profiling. Each CDR3 protein gets one entry after TCRdb re-called the reads with MiXCR. The table includes approximately 130,000 distinct CDR3 sequences, about 50% detected once. All sequencing subjects had displayed CD8+CD57+ cell expansion on flow cytometry. The sequenced material came from sorted CD4+, CD8+, or CD8+CD57+ T cells (not recorded which) from PBMCs. The receptor set was obtained from a human donor with aplastic anemia.

This clonotype was picked up a small number of times. This sequence joins TRBV19 and TRBJ2-3; 7 bases agree with TRBD2. The germline gives CDR1 LNHDA, CDR2 SQIVND (reference sequence). This CDR3 has 15 amino acids. V shed 4 bases, J shed 1 base, and the junction held 5 bases outside the gene matches. The CDR3 is CASSTGGGRTDTQYF. CDR3 DNA sequence: TGTGCCAGTAGTACGGGAGGAGGTCGCACAGATACGCAGTATTTT.

The rearrangement links TRBV30 to TRBJ1-2, with no clear D. The CDR3 has 14 amino acids. V gave up 2 bases and J gave up 4 bases, with 14 bases separating them. The germline gives CDR1 GTSNPN, CDR2 SVGIG (reference sequence). CDR3 nucleotide sequence: TGTGCCTGGAGTCCCGGAGGGAAGGTCTATGGCTACACCTTC. As protein: CAWSPGGKVYGYTF.

This clonotype was seen at least ten times. This chain joins TRBV6-5 and TRBJ1-2, with 9 bases matching TRBD1. This CDR3 spans 15 amino acids. Germline CDR1 is MNHEY and CDR2 is SVGAGI. J gave up 4 bases and V 0 bases, and 3 bases lay outside the gene matches. Here the CDR3 DNA reads TGTGCCAGCAGTTACTCAACAGGGGGCGGCTATGGCTACACCTTC. The encoded protein is CASSYSTGGGYGYTF.

This clonotype has just a few counts. The chain couples TRBV7-7 to TRBJ2-7; 7 bases are a match to TRBD2. The trim removed 2 bases at V and 3 bases at J, leaving 4 bases unmatched. CDR1 is SSHAT and CDR2 is FNYEAQ in the germline V gene (reference sequence). This CDR3 is built from 14 residues. The CDR3 nucleotides read TGTGCCAGCAGCTTAACTAGCGAGCACTACGAGCAGTACTTC. Encoded protein: CASSLTSEHYEQYF.

J is TRBJ2-7 and V is TRBV2; D perhaps matches TRBD2 (6 bases). The CDR3 totals 13 residues. V was shortened by 7 bases and J by 3 bases, with 13 bases between the two germline ends. Per germline, CDR1 SNHLY and CDR2 FYNNEI. CDR3 sequence: CASKDAGRYEQYF. Written as DNA, the CDR3 is TGTGCCAGCAAGGACGCGGGACGCTACGAGCAGTACTTC.

This sequence joins TRBV5-1 and TRBJ2-2; 9 bases align to TRBD1. The CDR3 has 14 amino acids. From germline, CDR1 is SGHRS and CDR2 YFSETQ. J gave up 1 base and V 7 bases, and 2 bases lay outside the gene matches. CDR3 coding DNA: TGCGCCAGCGGACAGGGGTGGAACACCGGGGAGCTGTTTTTT. This gives the protein CASGQGWNTGELFF.

In regard to this clonotype: Mismatch with germline at one junction end may stem from a read error. The chain recombines TRBV2 with TRBJ1-4, with D hard to call. Germline CDR1 SNHLY, CDR2 FYNNEI. CDR3 size: 12 residues. The CDR3, as DNA: TGTGCCAGCATCGCGGGCAATGAAAGACTGTTTTTT. Translated: CASIAGNERLFF.

This rearrangement joins TRBV5-1 to TRBJ2-5; 10 nucleotides align to TRBD2. V shed 6 bases and J 5 bases; nucleotides not matched to a gene: 7. The CDR3 has 14 amino acids. Germline-derived CDR1 and CDR2 are SGHRS and YFSETQ. DNA for the CDR3: TGCGCCAGCACCAGAGCGGGAGGGGACGAGACCCAGTACTTC. This sequence encodes CASTRAGGDETQYF.

This clonotype was found many times. V usage is TRBV20-1 and J usage is TRBJ2-7, with 12 bases matching TRBD2. The CDR3 loop spans 15 amino acids. The V gene end was trimmed by 1 base and the J gene end by 4 bases; junction bases not matched to a gene: 5. Germline values: CDR1 DFQATT, CDR2 SNEGSKA (reference sequence). CDR3 bases: TGCAGTGCTAGAGGGCTAGCGGGGGGGAGTTACGAGCAGTACTTC. Translating it yields CSARGLAGGSYEQYF.

The CDR3 DNA follows: TGTGCCAGTAGCCCGGCAGGGCCTTATGGCTACACCTTC. Translating it yields CASSPAGPYGYTF. V usage is TRBV19 and J usage is TRBJ1-2; tentative D call: TRBD1 (5 bases). Germline CDR1 is LNHDA and CDR2 is SQIVND (reference sequence). V was clipped by 6 bases and J by 5 bases, with 13 bases between them. The CDR3 contains 13 residues.

This chain uses TRBV4-2 with TRBJ2-3, with 7 bases lining up with TRBD2. Germline lookup yields CDR1 LGHNA and CDR2 YNFKEQ. V shed 0 bases and J 4 bases; nucleotides not matched to a gene: 4. The CDR3 has 15 residues. Written as DNA, the CDR3 is TGTGCCAGCAGCCAAGATGCGGGAGTCGCAGATACGCAGTATTTT. Protein sequence: CASSQDAGVADTQYF.

This clonotype occurred many times. This chain connects TRBV2 to TRBJ2-5; D is possibly TRBD2 (7 bases). Germline assignment: CDR1 SNHLY and CDR2 FYNNEI. The CDR3 consists of 15 residues. Trimming stripped 1 base from V and 5 bases from J, with 14 bases between. For the CDR3, the DNA is TGTGCCAGCAGTGAAGGGTGGGGGGGGCTGGAGACCCAGTACTTC. Amino acids: CASSEGWGGLETQYF.

This clonotype occurred many times. V is TRBV6-4 and J is TRBJ2-4, with 10 positions matching TRBD2. The trim removed 4 bases at V and 8 bases at J, leaving 2 bases unmatched. The germline gives CDR1 MRHNA, CDR2 SNTAGT. CDR3 length: 13 amino acids. The CDR3 DNA reads as TGTGCCAGCAGTGGCCTAGCGGGGGACATTCAGTACTTC. Amino acids: CASSGLAGDIQYF.

This clonotype came up once. V usage is TRBV9 and J usage is TRBJ2-5; D is ambiguous. The ends were cut back, 2 bases at V and 1 base at J, with 12 bases in the middle. From germline, CDR1 is SGDLS and CDR2 YYNGEE. The length of the CDR3 is 15 residues. CDR3 loop: CASSVALSSQETQYF. As DNA, the CDR3 is TGTGCCAGCAGCGTGGCACTCAGCTCCCAAGAGACCCAGTACTTC.

The chain carries TRBV29-1 and TRBJ1-1; TRBD1 might be the D (5 bases). Trimming removed 5 bases from V and 2 bases from J, with 12 bases in between. Germline V CDR1 and CDR2: SQVTM, ANQGSEA. The CDR3 loop spans 13 amino acids. This CDR3 is CSVIGHFNTEAFF. The CDR3 nucleotides are TGCAGCGTTATTGGACATTTTAACACTGAAGCTTTCTTT.

J is TRBJ1-5 and V is TRBV15, with D possibly TRBD1 on 6 matching bases. Trimming pared 5 bases from V and 6 bases from J, leaving 17 bases between. This CDR3 region has 15 residues. Germline CDR1 and CDR2: LNHNV and YYDKDF (reference sequence). CDR3 sequence: CATSSERGTFQPQHF. CDR3 DNA sequence: TGTGCCACCAGCTCCGAGAGGGGGACCTTTCAGCCCCAGCATTTT.

Only a few counts were recorded for this clonotype. J is TRBJ1-2 and V is TRBV2; 9 positions agree with TRBD1. The CDR3 runs to 14 residues. Germline V lookup: CDR1 SNHLY, CDR2 FYNNEI. Trimming removed 6 bases from V and 2 bases from J; junction bases left unmatched: 4. CDR3 region: CASREDRGNYGYTF. In nucleotides, the CDR3 is TGTGCCAGCAGGGAGGACAGGGGAAACTATGGCTACACCTTC. The full variable domain, completed using reference TRBV2 and TRBJ1-2, is EPEVTQTPSHQVTQMGQEVILRCVPISNHLYFYWYRQILGQKVEFLVSFYNNEISEKSEIFDDQFSVERPDGSNFTLKIRSTKLEDSAMYFCASREDRGNYGYTFGSGTRLTVV.

V gene TRBV20-1 combines with J gene TRBJ1-4, with D perhaps TRBD1 (5 bases). Germline V gene data show CDR1 as DFQATT and CDR2 as SNEGSKA (reference sequence). This CDR3 region has 16 residues. The germline V and J ends were trimmed by 5 bases and 8 bases, with 24 bases remaining between them. The CDR3 reads CSALSRDLPQGEKLFF. The CDR3 bases are TGCAGTGCTCTTTCTCGGGACCTACCTCAAGGAGAAAAACTGTTTTTT.

This clonotype was picked up one time. Being one base from a much bigger clone, this may be a read error. The chain carries TRBV13 and TRBJ2-3, with 8 bases identical to TRBD2. The V gene end was trimmed by 5 bases and the J gene end by 6 bases; junction bases not matched to a gene: 4. Germline CDR1 reads PRHDT; CDR2 reads FYEKMQ (reference sequence). The length of the CDR3 is 13 residues. CDR3 sequence: CASSAGGRDTQYF. CDR3 DNA sequence: TGTGCCAGCAGCGCGGGAGGAAGGGATACGCAGTATTTT.

V usage is TRBV4-1 and J usage is TRBJ2-7; D is perhaps TRBD1 or TRBD2 (5 bases each). Trimming left V 5 bases short and J 0 bases short, with 14 bases between. Germline V lookup: CDR1 MGHRA, CDR2 YSYEKL. The CDR3 extends over 15 amino acids. The CDR3 here is CASSVDRTSSYEQYF. The CDR3 region has the DNA TGCGCCAGCAGCGTCGACAGAACTAGCTCCTACGAGCAGTACTTC.

The chain uses TRBV20-1 and TRBJ1-4; D ambiguous. This CDR3 is built from 10 residues. Trimming removed 4 bases from V and 8 bases from J, with 5 bases in between. CDR1 DFQATT and CDR2 SNEGSKA come from the germline V gene (reference sequence). CDR3 residues: CSAMGEKLFF. The CDR3 bases are TGCAGTGCTATGGGGGAAAAACTGTTTTTT.

In this sample, this clonotype turned up many times. The chain combines TRBV2 with TRBJ2-1; 8 nucleotides match TRBD2. The CDR3 is 18 residues long. CDR1 is SNHLY, CDR2 FYNNEI, per germline. V dropped 2 bases and J dropped 0; count of bases not matched to a gene: 9. The CDR3 reads CASSEHGGGGSSYNEQFF. The CDR3 nucleotides are TGTGCCAGCAGTGAACACGGGGGGGGAGGGAGCTCCTACAATGAGCAGTTCTTC.

The chain links TRBV20-1 to TRBJ2-5, with TRBD2 matching 12 bases. This CDR3 is 17 amino acids long. Germline-derived CDR1 and CDR2 are DFQATT and SNEGSKA (reference sequence). J was trimmed by 5 bases and V by 3 bases; bases with no gene match: 13. CDR3 sequence reads: CSARVFGLAGGPETQYF. The CDR3 DNA reads TGCAGTGCTAGGGTCTTCGGCCTAGCGGGAGGGCCCGAGACCCAGTACTTC.

The chain employs TRBV4-1 and TRBJ2-3; D uncertain. Germline-derived CDR1 and CDR2 are MGHRA and YSYEKL. The CDR3 consists of 16 residues. V was trimmed by 2 bases and J by 0 bases, leaving 12 bases between them. The CDR3 protein is CASSQSVSASTDTQYF. CDR3 nucleotide sequence: TGCGCCAGCAGCCAAAGCGTCTCCGCTAGCACAGATACGCAGTATTTT.

In this sample, this clonotype turned up many times. The chain links TRBV12-3 or TRBV12-4 to TRBJ2-7, with D maybe TRBD2 (5 bases). Deletions cut 1 base from V and 3 bases from J, with 10 bases between. There are 14 residues in the CDR3. Written as DNA, the CDR3 is TGTGCCAGCAGTTTAGGACGGGGAATCTACGAGCAGTACTTC. Translated, it gives CASSLGRGIYEQYF.

The genes are TRBV6-1 and TRBJ2-7; D possibly corresponds to TRBD2 (6 bases). Germline CDR1 is MNHNS and CDR2 is SASEGT. V dropped 7 bases and J dropped 7 bases, with 20 bases sitting between them. The length of the CDR3 is 14 residues. This chain's CDR3 is CASIRGRDAGEQYF. CDR3 bases: TGTGCCAGCATAAGGGGCAGGGATGCGGGGGAGCAGTACTTC.

In this sample, this clonotype turned up a few times. V usage is TRBV4-1 and J usage is TRBJ1-1; D might be TRBD1 (6 bases). Germline V gives CDR1 MGHRA, CDR2 YSYEKL. Trimming cost V 3 bases and J 6 bases, with 17 bases left between them. The CDR3 loop spans 15 amino acids. CDR3: CASSQPPDSLSEAFF. Here the CDR3 DNA reads TGCGCCAGCAGCCAGCCGCCGGACAGCTTATCTGAAGCTTTCTTT.

This clonotype appeared many times. The rearrangement joins TRBV7-6 to TRBJ1-5; unclear D gene. V was cut by 5 bases and J by 9 bases, with 14 bases left in between. The CDR3 is 13 amino acids. Germline V gene lookup returns CDR1 SGHVS and CDR2 FNYEAQ. CDR3 nucleotides: TGTGCCAGCAGCCCCCTCGGAGGGCCGCCCCAGCATTTT. As protein: CASSPLGGPPQHF.

This chain uses TRBV5-6 with TRBJ2-7, with D perhaps being TRBD1 or TRBD2 (5 bases each). The CDR3 sequence is 13 residues long. Per germline, CDR1 SGHDT and CDR2 YYEEEE. Trimming took off 1 base at V and 5 bases at J, with 10 bases between the two ends. CDR3: CASSLTGDHEQYF. The CDR3 nucleotides are TGTGCCAGCAGCTTGACCGGGGACCACGAGCAGTACTTC.

The chain joins TRBV20-1 to TRBJ1-1; D is undetermined. CDR1 is DFQATT and CDR2 is SNEGSKA in the germline V gene (reference sequence). Trimming took 4 bases from V and 3 from J, leaving 15 bases between them. The CDR3 has 14 residues. In DNA, the CDR3 is TGCAGTGCTAAAGTTATAGGGCTGGACACTGAAGCTTTCTTT. Its protein is CSAKVIGLDTEAFF.